What follows is one T cell receptor beta chain and its context. As yet, its antigen is unknown. TCRdb reprocessed the 5' RACE reads and reports one entry per CDR3 protein, with no DNA. The sample totals more than 95,000 distinct CDR3 sequences; its top ten clones hold around 1.9%. The sample is drawn from a study of monozygotic twins with inflammatory bowel disease. The CDR3 is made up of 19 amino acids. Germline CDR1 is SGHAT and CDR2 is FQDESV (reference sequence). Whole-study findings and limits: Limited statistical power may explain no repertoire similarity difference between concordant and discordant twins. The study found lower TCRbeta diversity (inverse Simpson) in IBD patients than in healthy co-twins.

Sequenced sample: blood. This chain links TRBV11-1 with TRBJ2-1; TCRdb picks TRBD2, but there is no DNA to check that call. This TCR was recovered from a human donor with ulcerative colitis or Crohn's disease, or a healthy co-twin of an affected twin (not recorded which). This chain's CDR3 is CASSLTPTGPYDSYNEQFF.